This T cell receptor beta chain was obtained from a study of identical twins. The CDR3 is 15 amino acids. The germline V and J ends were trimmed by 3 bases and 0 bases, with 12 bases remaining between them. The germline V gene encodes CDR1 SGHKS and CDR2 YYEKEE (reference sequence). A universal primer site arose from template switching, and cDNA bore unique molecular identifiers. From the 5' RACE reads, TCRdb called clonotypes with MiXCR, one entry per CDR3 protein. The sample has fewer than 900,000 distinct CDR3 sequences; around a sixth are singletons. In addition, the sample was reused for a study of T cells expressing NK-cell markers. That source reports: The authors applied an anti-gamma-delta TCR antibody in several experiments, and it restricted sorting to alpha-beta TCR T cells. Six donors had dominant NKG2C+ clonotypes that comprised roughly 1.0-7.5% of their CD8+ T cells.

Sample: PBMCs. The TCR sequence derives from a woman between 18 and 29 years old in good health. The chain links TRBV5-5 to TRBJ1-2; D is perhaps TRBD1 (5 bases). The CDR3 reads CASSYSQGSNYGYTF. Written as DNA, the CDR3 is TGTGCCAGCAGCTACTCTCAGGGATCTAACTATGGCTACACCTTC.